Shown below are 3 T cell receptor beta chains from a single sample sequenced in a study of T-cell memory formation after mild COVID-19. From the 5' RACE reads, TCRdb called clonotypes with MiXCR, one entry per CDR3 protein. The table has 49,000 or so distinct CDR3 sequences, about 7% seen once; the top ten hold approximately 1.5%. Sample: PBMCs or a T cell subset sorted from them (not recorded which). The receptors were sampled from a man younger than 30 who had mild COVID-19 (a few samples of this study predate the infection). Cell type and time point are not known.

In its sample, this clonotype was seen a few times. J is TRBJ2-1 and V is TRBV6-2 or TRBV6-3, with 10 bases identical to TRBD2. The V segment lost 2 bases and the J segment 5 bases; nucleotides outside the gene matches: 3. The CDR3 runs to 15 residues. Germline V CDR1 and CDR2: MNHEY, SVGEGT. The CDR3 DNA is TGTGCCAGCAGTTACGCGAGCGGGGGGGACAATGAGCAGTTCTTC. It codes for CASSYASGGDNEQFF.

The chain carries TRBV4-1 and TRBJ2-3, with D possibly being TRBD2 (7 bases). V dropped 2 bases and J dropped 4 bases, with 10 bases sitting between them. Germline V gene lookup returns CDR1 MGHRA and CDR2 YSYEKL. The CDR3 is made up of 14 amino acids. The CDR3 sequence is CASSQLGGPDTQYF. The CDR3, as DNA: TGCGCCAGCAGCCAACTCGGGGGGCCAGATACGCAGTATTTT.

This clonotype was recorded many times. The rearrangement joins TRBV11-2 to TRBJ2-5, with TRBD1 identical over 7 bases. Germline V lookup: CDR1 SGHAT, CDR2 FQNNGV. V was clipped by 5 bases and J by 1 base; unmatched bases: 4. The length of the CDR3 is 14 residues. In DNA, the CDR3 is TGTGCCAGCAGCCCAGGGGGTACCCAAGAGACCCAGTACTTC. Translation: CASSPGGTQETQYF.